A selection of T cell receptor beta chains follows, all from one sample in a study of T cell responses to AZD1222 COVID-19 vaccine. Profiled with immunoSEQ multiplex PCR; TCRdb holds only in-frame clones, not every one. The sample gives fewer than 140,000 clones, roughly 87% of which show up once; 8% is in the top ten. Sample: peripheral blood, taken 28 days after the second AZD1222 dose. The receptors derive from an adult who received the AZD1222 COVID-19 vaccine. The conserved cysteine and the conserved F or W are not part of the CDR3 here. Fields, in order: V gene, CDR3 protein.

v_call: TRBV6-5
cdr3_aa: ASSIAGGPNNEQF

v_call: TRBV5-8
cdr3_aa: ASKPAPLAPYNEQF

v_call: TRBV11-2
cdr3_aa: ASSQQIGNSPLH

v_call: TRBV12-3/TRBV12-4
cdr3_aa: ASSSQINEKLF

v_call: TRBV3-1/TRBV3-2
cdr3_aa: ASSHRTGQETQY

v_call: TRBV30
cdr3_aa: AWSGGVRETQY

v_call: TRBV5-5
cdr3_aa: ASSTGPGHTQY

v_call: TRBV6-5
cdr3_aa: ASSYTRTGTTEAF

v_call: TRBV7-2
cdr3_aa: ASSPGLAGGKTQY

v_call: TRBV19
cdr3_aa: ASGTGYYEQY

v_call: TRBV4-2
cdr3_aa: ASSQGGGLGTDTQY

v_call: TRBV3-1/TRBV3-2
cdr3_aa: ASSQDNKGQLKNQPQH

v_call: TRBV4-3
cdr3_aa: ASSRNRDSNYEQY

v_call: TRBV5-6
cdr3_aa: ASQPGQGVVNYGYT

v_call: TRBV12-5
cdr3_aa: ASGLGTGSGNTIY

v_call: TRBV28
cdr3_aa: ASIMTGMNTEAF

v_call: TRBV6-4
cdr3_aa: ASSDSGGATDTQY

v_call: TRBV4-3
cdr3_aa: ASSRDSYNEQF

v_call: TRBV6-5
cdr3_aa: ASSSQGQGLSPLH

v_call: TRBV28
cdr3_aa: ASNPIKLGTAHEQY

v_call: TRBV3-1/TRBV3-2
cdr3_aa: ASSQGMGRTVDSGYT

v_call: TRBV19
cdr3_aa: ARNWTGGDLLYEQY

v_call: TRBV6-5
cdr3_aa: ASSSAQGHNSPLH

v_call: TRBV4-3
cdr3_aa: ASSQEIPQIWENYGYT

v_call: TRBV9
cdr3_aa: ASSKTGNSPLH

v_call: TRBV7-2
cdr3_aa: ASSLRYEQY

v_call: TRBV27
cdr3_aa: ASSLSGGGNTIY

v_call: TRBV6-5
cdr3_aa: ASSLMSSNQPQH

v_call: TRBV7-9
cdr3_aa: ASSPYGPIAGDQETQY

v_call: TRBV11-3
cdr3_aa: ASSLGHNSPLH

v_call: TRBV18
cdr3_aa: ASSPAPRGEWGYT

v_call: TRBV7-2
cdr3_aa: ASSLVLGNTEAF

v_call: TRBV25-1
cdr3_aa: ASSDGGGASGELF

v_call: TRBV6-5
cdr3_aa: ASSYEGTNTGELF

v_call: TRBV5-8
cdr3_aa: ASIVGLVTDTQY

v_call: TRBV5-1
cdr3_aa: ASRLGAAEQY

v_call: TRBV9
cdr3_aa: ASSVVGGTSGANVLT

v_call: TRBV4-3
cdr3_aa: ASSQGTYRIDRRTEAF

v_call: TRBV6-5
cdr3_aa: ASRDRQVRTEAF

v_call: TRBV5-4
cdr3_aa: ASSLRAPPVEQY

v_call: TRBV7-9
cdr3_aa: ASSQQRVAGELF

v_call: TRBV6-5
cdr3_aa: ASSPGQRLNTEAF

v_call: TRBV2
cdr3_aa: ASSGPRYEQY

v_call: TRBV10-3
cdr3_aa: AISESDGAYEQY

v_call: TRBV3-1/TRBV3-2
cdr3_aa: ASSQEGRLTGRGYEQY

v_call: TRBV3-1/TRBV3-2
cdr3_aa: ASSLGATNEKLF

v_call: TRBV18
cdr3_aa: ASSPPGRGIPTGELF

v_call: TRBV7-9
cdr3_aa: ASSTQGSYNLPLH

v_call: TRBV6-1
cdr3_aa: ASSESGTYEQY

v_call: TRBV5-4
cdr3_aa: ASSLDPGELF

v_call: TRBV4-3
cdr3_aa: ASSQDRTTNTGELF

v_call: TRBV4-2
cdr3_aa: ASSQDRTQV

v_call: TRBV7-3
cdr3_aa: ASSLGLAGDTQY

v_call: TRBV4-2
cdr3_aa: ASSQNTGTGRGYT

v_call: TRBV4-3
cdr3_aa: ASSQSGDNEQF

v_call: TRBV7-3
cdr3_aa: ASSEGGLGMNTEAF